This entry lists 18 T cell receptor beta chains sequenced from one sample in a study of T cells in localized non-small cell lung cancer. Measured with immunoSEQ multiplex PCR; TCRdb has only the in-frame clones, and not every one. The table shows over 20,000 clones, with under 95% occurring only once. Sequencing was performed on peripheral blood, taken before any cancer treatment. The receptors were gathered from a female donor aged 60 or older with stage II squamous cell lung carcinoma.

The chain joins TRBV7-9 to TRBJ1-1, with D uncertain. The V gene lost 1 base and the J gene lost 5 bases, with 8 bases spanning the gap. Germline V CDR1 and CDR2: SEHNR, FQNEAQ (reference sequence). The CDR3 contains 13 residues. The CDR3 loop reads CASSLVAVTEAFF. In DNA, the CDR3 is TGTGCCAGCAGCTTAGTAGCGGTGACTGAAGCTTTCTTT.

The chain recombines TRBV5-1 with TRBJ2-7; D not certain. This CDR3 spans 14 amino acids. V was trimmed by 0 bases and J by 2 bases, leaving 9 bases between them. Germline CDR1 reads SGHRS; CDR2 reads YFSETQ. CDR3 in amino acids: CASSLVPMTYEQYF. For the CDR3, the DNA is TGCGCCAGCAGCTTGGTACCAATGACCTACGAGCAGTACTTC. Looking up the rest from reference TRBV5-1 and TRBJ2-7 gives the full variable domain: KAGVTQTPRYLIKTRGQQVTLSCSPISGHRSVSWYQQTPGQGLQFLFEYFSETQRNKGNFPGRFSGRQFSNSRSEMNVSTLELGDSALYLCASSLVPMTYEQYFGPGTRLTVT.

The rearrangement links TRBV4-2 to TRBJ2-3, with 11 bases matching TRBD2. CDR3 size: 18 residues. With 3 bases clipped from V and 0 bases from J, the junction kept 8 bases outside the gene matches. CDR1 and CDR2 (germline): LGHNA, YNFKEQ. In nucleotides, the CDR3 is TGTGCCAGCAGCCACACTAGCGGGAGTGGATCTAGCACAGATACGCAGTATTTT. It specifies CASSHTSGSGSSTDTQYF.

The genes are TRBV5-1 and TRBJ2-1; 7 nucleotides match TRBD2. The CDR3 runs 13 residues. The germline V gene has CDR1 SGHRS and CDR2 YFSETQ. V lost 4 bases and J lost 13; bases outside the gene matches: 11. The CDR3 sequence: CASSPRSGTIQFF. In nucleotides, the CDR3 is TGCGCCAGCAGCCCTAGATCCGGGACTATTCAGTTCTTC.

This sequence joins TRBV28 and TRBJ1-5; unclear D gene. Germline V gene lookup returns CDR1 MDHEN and CDR2 SYDVKM. V shed 1 base and J shed 3 bases, with 7 bases lying between them. The CDR3 covers 14 residues. The CDR3 DNA sequence: TGTGCCAGCAGTTTATTGGCCCTCAATCAGCCCCAGCATTTT. Protein: CASSLLALNQPQHF.

This sequence joins TRBV11-3 and TRBJ1-2, with D perhaps matching TRBD1 (6 bases). CDR1 is SGHNT and CDR2 is YENEEA in the germline V gene. The CDR3 totals 13 residues. Trimming pared 1 base from V and 4 bases from J, leaving 7 bases between. The CDR3 is CASSLAGAYGYTF. CDR3 DNA sequence: TGTGCCAGCAGCTTAGCGGGGGCCTATGGCTACACCTTC.

V and J are TRBV7-8 and TRBJ1-1; TRBD1 agrees at 7 bases. In germline, CDR1 is SGHVS, CDR2 FQNEAQ. The CDR3 extends over 12 amino acids. V lost 4 bases, J lost 5 bases, and 1 base stayed unmatched. The CDR3 nucleotides read TGTGCCAGCAGCTCGGACAGGACTGAAGCTTTCTTT. Its translation: CASSSDRTEAFF.

This clone showed up just once. The chain combines TRBV7-9 with TRBJ1-1; TRBD1 matches at 10 bases. Germline-derived CDR1 and CDR2 are SEHNR and FQNEAQ (reference sequence). The CDR3 is 17 residues long. V gave up 2 bases and J gave up 0 bases; unmatched junction bases: 6. CDR3 region: CASSLIRTGGLNTEAFF. For the CDR3, the DNA is TGTGCCAGCAGCTTAATTCGGACAGGGGGATTGAACACTGAAGCTTTCTTT.

J is TRBJ2-3 and V is TRBV9, with D hard to call. Trimming cost V 3 bases and J 0 bases, with 2 bases left between them. Germline V gene data show CDR1 as SGDLS and CDR2 as YYNGEE. CDR3 length equals 12 residues. CDR3 amino acids: CASSASTDTQYF. The CDR3 bases are TGTGCCAGCAGCGCCAGCACAGATACGCAGTATTTT.

This chain uses TRBV7-9 with TRBJ1-2, with D hard to call. The V end was cut by 4 bases, the J end by 8 bases, with 17 bases between. The CDR3 covers 14 residues. CDR1 is SEHNR and CDR2 is FQNEAQ in the germline V gene (reference sequence). The CDR3 nucleotides are TGTGCCAGCAGCTCCGGAGAAGGGAATTACGGCTACACCTTC. Translating it yields CASSSGEGNYGYTF.

The chain is built from TRBV15 and TRBJ1-1; no reliable D call. The CDR3 sequence is 13 residues long. V lost 0 bases and J lost 1, with 3 bases in between. CDR1 LNHNV and CDR2 YYDKDF come from the germline V gene (reference sequence). The CDR3 coding sequence is TGTGCCACCAGCAGAGACACGAACACTGAAGCTTTCTTT. Protein: CATSRDTNTEAFF.

V usage is TRBV7-2 and J usage is TRBJ1-4, with unresolved D. The CDR3 covers 15 residues. V was trimmed by 5 bases and J by 0 bases, leaving 10 bases between them. The germline V gene encodes CDR1 SGHTA and CDR2 FQGNSA. CDR3 in DNA: TGTGCCAGCAGCCTATTCGGGTCAACTAATGAAAAACTGTTTTTT. Translating gives CASSLFGSTNEKLFF.

The CDR3 bases are TGTGCCAGCAGCTTAGTCTCCTTATCCTACGAGCAGTACTTC. Encoded protein: CASSLVSLSYEQYF. The rearrangement uses TRBV7-6 and TRBJ2-7; D not resolved. Germline V gene lookup returns CDR1 SGHVS and CDR2 FNYEAQ. The CDR3 spans 14 residues. V lost 1 base to trimming and J lost 1 base, with 8 bases between them.

This chain uses TRBV5-1 with TRBJ2-3; D not resolved. The CDR3 is 14 residues long. CDR1 is SGHRS and CDR2 is YFSETQ in the germline V gene. The ends were cut back, 0 bases at V and 4 bases at J, with 9 bases in the middle. Here the CDR3 DNA reads TGCGCCAGCAGCTTGGCACGTGGGCCAGATACGCAGTATTTT. Its translation: CASSLARGPDTQYF.

The chain has TRBV20-1 and TRBJ1-1; D ambiguous. This CDR3 comprises 11 residues. Trimming removed 3 bases from V and 11 bases from J, with 13 bases in between. Per germline, CDR1 DFQATT and CDR2 SNEGSKA (reference sequence). The CDR3: CSASGSGMAFF. CDR3 coding DNA: TGCAGTGCTAGCGGAAGTGGGATGGCTTTCTTT.

The V gene is TRBV10-3, the J gene TRBJ1-2; tentatively, D is TRBD1 (6 bases). The CDR3 sequence is 12 residues long. V dropped 3 bases and J dropped 5 bases, with 7 bases sitting between them. Germline lookup yields CDR1 ENHRY and CDR2 SYGVKD. The CDR3 bases are TGTGCCATCAGTGACCAGGGGTATGGCTACACCTTC. It codes for CAISDQGYGYTF.

The chain couples TRBV2 to TRBJ2-1; 11 bases align to TRBD2. The CDR3 sequence is 15 residues long. The J segment lost 11 bases and the V segment lost 4 bases, leaving 10 bases of the junction unmatched. CDR1 and CDR2 from the germline V gene are SNHLY and FYNNEI. CDR3 sequence: CASSGELAGDLKQFF. The CDR3 DNA reads TGTGCCAGCAGTGGGGAACTAGCGGGGGACTTGAAGCAGTTCTTC.

This clone was recorded only once. The rearrangement joins TRBV18 to TRBJ2-2; D might be TRBD2 (5 bases). The germline V gene encodes CDR1 KGHSH and CDR2 LQKENI. V was pared by 2 bases and J by 5 bases, with 12 bases between. There are 15 residues in the CDR3. The CDR3 here is CASSPMDRGTGELFF. The CDR3 DNA reads as TGTGCCAGCTCACCAATGGACCGAGGGACCGGGGAGCTGTTTTTT.